These 20 T cell receptor beta chains came from one sample sequenced in a study of shared clonotypes between healthy human individuals. The protocol was immunoSEQ multiplex PCR, while the TCRdb copy is restricted to in-frame clones and leaves out a portion. This table holds 550,000 to 700,000 clones, around 73% found once. Material for sequencing was memory CD4+ T cells sorted from blood. Subset given: CD45RA-negative fraction. The receptor source for this set is a young woman in good health.

This chain joins TRBV28 and TRBJ2-7, with D possibly TRBD1 on 8 matching bases. Trimming shortened V by 3 bases and J by 0 bases, and 18 bases separated the two germline ends. Per germline, CDR1 MDHEN and CDR2 SYDVKM. The CDR3 totals 17 residues. CDR3 amino acids: CASSLQRDRPSSYEQYF. CDR3 nucleotides: TGTGCCAGCAGTTTGCAGCGGGACAGGCCCAGCTCCTACGAGCAGTACTTC.

The rearrangement joins TRBV5-1 to TRBJ2-6; 13 bases match TRBD2. Trimming cost V 4 bases and J 3 bases; bases outside gene matches: 1. Germline values: CDR1 SGHRS, CDR2 YFSETQ. The CDR3 contains 16 residues. The CDR3 region has the DNA TGCGCCAGCAGCAGGACTAGCGGGAGTGGGGCCAACGTCCTGACTTTC. Encoded protein: CASSRTSGSGANVLTF.

About this clone: Only one base separates this from a far larger clonotype, so it likely reflects a read error. The same CDR3 also results from other DNA sequences found in this sample. The rearrangement links TRBV25-1 to TRBJ1-5, with 11 positions matching TRBD1. CDR3 length: 16 amino acids. The germline CDR1 and CDR2 sequences are MGHDK and SYGVNS. CDR3 DNA: TGTGCTAGCAGTGCACGGACAGGGGGCTTCGATCAGCCCCAGCATTTT. It specifies CASSARTGGFDQPQHF.

In the case of this clone: The same CDR3 arises from other DNA sequences in this sample as well. The chain is built from TRBV2 and TRBJ1-5; TRBD1 matches 8 bases. CDR3 length equals 14 residues. Trimming cost V 6 bases and J 4 bases; bases outside gene matches: 5. Germline CDR1 is SNHLY and CDR2 is FYNNEI. The CDR3 DNA sequence: TGTGCCAGCAGCGACAGGGGCCTGAATCAGCCCCAGCATTTT. Its protein is CASSDRGLNQPQHF.

This clone was detected many times. This chain links TRBV27 with TRBJ2-2; 10 bases agree with TRBD2. Germline V lookup: CDR1 MNHEY, CDR2 SMNVEV (reference sequence). The ends lost 1 base at V and 6 bases at J; junction bases unmatched: 11. The CDR3 length is 18 residues. The CDR3 coding sequence is TGTGCCAGCAGTTTATTTCCCAGCGGGAGGGCCAATCCCGGGGAGCTGTTTTTT. Protein: CASSLFPSGRANPGELFF.

The chain couples TRBV5-1 to TRBJ2-5; 7 bases are a match to TRBD1. V shed 6 bases, J shed 2 bases, and the junction held 13 bases outside the gene matches. The CDR3 consists of 16 residues. CDR1 and CDR2 from the germline V gene are SGHRS and YFSETQ. The CDR3 DNA reads as TGCGCCAGCACCCCAAGAGGGGGCCTTTCTCAAGAGACCCAGTACTTC. Its protein product is CASTPRGGLSQETQYF.

The CDR3 sequence is CSVADRYSNQPQHF. Here the CDR3 DNA reads TGCAGCGTCGCTGACAGATATAGCAATCAGCCCCAGCATTTT. V gene TRBV29-1 combines with J gene TRBJ1-5, with TRBD1 as a possible D gene (5 bases). Germline values: CDR1 SQVTM, CDR2 ANQGSEA. The CDR3 runs 14 residues. Trimming took 6 bases from V and 0 from J, leaving 12 bases between them.

This clone was observed a handful of times. J is TRBJ2-1 and V is TRBV4-1; 10 positions agree with TRBD1. V was pared by 0 bases and J by 6 bases, with 5 bases of the junction left unmatched. The CDR3 loop spans 16 amino acids. The V gene's germline CDR1 is MGHRA and CDR2 YSYEKL. For the CDR3, the DNA is TGCGCCAGCAGCCAAGAGGGTGGGACAGGGGCCAATGAGCAGTTCTTC. As protein: CASSQEGGTGANEQFF.

This sequence joins TRBV9 and TRBJ2-7; 10 nucleotides align to TRBD1. Germline trimming cut 2 bases from V and 5 bases from J; bases unmatched to any gene: 7. Germline V gene data show CDR1 as SGDLS and CDR2 as YYNGEE. The length of the CDR3 is 15 residues. Here the CDR3 DNA reads TGTGCCAGCAGCGTCGGGACAGGGGATATCCACGAGCAGTACTTC. Translation: CASSVGTGDIHEQYF.

This clone is a singleton in its sample. The V and J genes are TRBV5-6 and TRBJ2-1; a weak D match, TRBD2 (6 bases). CDR3 length equals 16 residues. The ends were cut back, 0 bases at V and 2 bases at J, with 12 bases in the middle. CDR1 is SGHDT and CDR2 is YYEEEE in the germline V gene. The CDR3, as DNA: TGTGCCAGCAGCTTGGGCGGGGCGACCGCCTACAATGAGCAGTTCTTC. This sequence encodes CASSLGGATAYNEQFF.

In its sample, this clone was seen once. The V call is TRBV28, the J call TRBJ1-5, with 8 bases that match TRBD1. V was clipped by 3 bases and J by 3 bases; unmatched bases: 4. Per the germline V gene, CDR1 is MDHEN and CDR2 is SYDVKM. The CDR3 has 15 amino acids. The DNA for the CDR3 is TGTGCCAGCAGTTTTTGGCAGGGGGCCAATCAGCCCCAGCATTTT. This gives the protein CASSFWQGANQPQHF.

The V call is TRBV10-2, the J call TRBJ1-2, with D hard to call. The V gene lost 7 bases and the J gene lost 0 bases, with 9 bases spanning the gap. Germline CDR1 is WSHSY and CDR2 is SAAADI. The CDR3 extends over 13 amino acids. This CDR3 reads CASTRAANYGYTF. The CDR3, as DNA: TGCGCCAGCACCCGGGCGGCTAACTATGGCTACACCTTC.

The chain couples TRBV6-6 to TRBJ2-4; D is unclear. The CDR3 has 12 residues. Germline V lookup: CDR1 MNHNY, CDR2 SVGAGI (reference sequence). V was trimmed by 4 bases and J by 6 bases, leaving 7 bases between them. The CDR3 DNA follows: TGTGCCAGCAGTTCTGGGGTAAACATTCAGTACTTC. The encoded protein is CASSSGVNIQYF.

This clone was observed once. This CDR3 is also generated by other DNA sequences in the sample. This chain joins TRBV5-1 and TRBJ2-1, with D possibly matching TRBD2 (5 bases). V was shortened by 0 bases and J by 4 bases, with 11 bases between the two germline ends. Germline V gene sequence: CDR1 SGHRS, CDR2 YFSETQ. CDR3 size: 15 residues. CDR3: CASSLDSGGYNEQFF. For the CDR3, the DNA is TGCGCCAGCAGCTTGGACTCCGGCGGGTACAATGAGCAGTTCTTC.

This sequence joins TRBV28 and TRBJ1-5, with 9 positions matching TRBD1. CDR1 and CDR2 (germline): MDHEN, SYDVKM. The ends lost 4 bases at V and 2 bases at J; junction bases unmatched: 6. The CDR3 extends over 16 amino acids. This CDR3 reads CASSSTGGIGNQPQHF. CDR3 in DNA: TGTGCCAGCAGTTCTACAGGGGGCATAGGCAATCAGCCCCAGCATTTT.

V gene TRBV5-6 combines with J gene TRBJ1-2, with TRBD1 matching over 7 bases. J was trimmed by 4 bases and V by 6 bases; bases with no gene match: 9. Per germline, CDR1 SGHDT and CDR2 YYEEEE. The CDR3 has 14 amino acids. The CDR3 here is CASIDRDRAYGYTF. The DNA for the CDR3 is TGTGCCAGCATCGACCGCGACAGGGCCTATGGCTACACCTTC.

With regard to this clone: The sample contains more than one DNA sequence encoding this CDR3. CDR3 amino acids: CASSLQRRTGELFF. The CDR3 DNA follows: TGTGCCAGCAGTTTACAGCGGAGGACCGGGGAGCTGTTTTTT. This chain links TRBV27 with TRBJ2-2; D perhaps matches TRBD2 (5 bases). The CDR3 contains 14 residues. Per the germline V gene, CDR1 is MNHEY and CDR2 is SMNVEV (reference sequence). V lost 2 bases to trimming and J lost 5 bases, with 9 bases between them.

V usage is TRBV4-1 and J usage is TRBJ1-5; 11 bases line up with TRBD1. The V and J ends lost 3 bases and 5 bases, in that order; junction bases with no gene match: 6. Germline V gene sequence: CDR1 MGHRA, CDR2 YSYEKL. The CDR3 totals 16 residues. CDR3 region: CASSHPGQGAHQPQHF. CDR3 DNA: TGCGCCAGCAGCCATCCCGGACAGGGGGCCCATCAGCCCCAGCATTTT.

The chain couples TRBV29-1 to TRBJ2-7; a weak D match, TRBD2 (5 bases). CDR1 and CDR2 from the germline V gene are SQVTM and ANQGSEA. Between the trimmed V and J ends, which lost 3 bases and 2 bases, there was a span of 8 bases. CDR3 size: 12 residues. CDR3 in amino acids: CSVEAGTYEQYF. In DNA form, the CDR3 reads TGCAGCGTTGAGGCGGGTACCTACGAGCAGTACTTC.

The chain has TRBV7-9 and TRBJ2-4, with 9 bases lining up with TRBD1. V was clipped by 8 bases and J by 4 bases; unmatched bases: 3. This CDR3 spans 13 amino acids. CDR1 is SEHNR and CDR2 is FQNEAQ in the germline V gene (reference sequence). The CDR3 DNA follows: TGTGCCAGCGGCGGGACAGGGAAAAACATTCAGTACTTC. Translating gives CASGGTGKNIQYF.